The 9 T cell receptor beta chains below come from one sample, sequenced in a study of metastatic and nonmetastatic thyroid tumors. All patients were treatment-naive before thyroid surgery. TCRdb recomputed clones from the PCR reads via MiXCR. The sample shows roughly 75,000 clones, around 12% of them seen only once. Specimen: tumor tissue. These receptors originate from a female donor with papillary thyroid cancer or a benign thyroid nodule (not recorded which). Some clones in this sample may be carry-over from other donors' samples.

This clone turned up a few times. The genes are TRBV6-5 and TRBJ1-2; D unclear. There are 14 residues in the CDR3. V lost 4 bases and J 7 bases, leaving 16 bases between the germline ends. CDR1 and CDR2 from the germline V gene are MNHEY and SVGAGI. This CDR3 is CASSLASTQFGYTF. Here the CDR3 DNA reads TGTGCCAGCAGTTTAGCGAGCACGCAGTTTGGCTACACCTTC.

This clone showed up many times. V and J are TRBV20-1 and TRBJ2-2; D is undetermined. Germline-derived CDR1 and CDR2 are DFQATT and SNEGSKA (reference sequence). The ends were cut back, 5 bases at V and 0 bases at J, with 10 bases in the middle. The CDR3 extends over 14 amino acids. The CDR3 DNA sequence: TGCAGTGCTCCGTTAGTTGCGAACACCGGGGAGCTGTTTTTT. It specifies CSAPLVANTGELFF.

This clone was observed many times. V gene TRBV3-1 combines with J gene TRBJ1-2, with D unclear. The ends were cut back, 1 base at V and 5 bases at J, with 17 bases in the middle. Germline assignment: CDR1 LGHDT and CDR2 YNNKEL (reference sequence). The CDR3 is made up of 16 amino acids. The DNA of the CDR3 is TGTGCCAGCAGCCAAGGTTCTCTTGGAGAAGCATATGGCTACACCTTC. As protein: CASSQGSLGEAYGYTF.

To note about this clone: A much more abundant neighbour one base away suggests this may be a read error. The V and J genes are TRBV3-1 and TRBJ1-3; possibly TRBD1 for D (5 bases). V was cut by 3 bases and J by 0 bases, with 9 bases left in between. Germline CDR1 reads LGHDT; CDR2 reads YNNKEL (reference sequence). This CDR3 contains 15 residues. CDR3 sequence (DNA): TGTGCCAGCAGCCATTCAGGGAGCTCTGGAAACACCATATATTTT. The encoded protein is CASSHSGSSGNTIYF. Full variable domain (outside the CDR3, taken from reference TRBV3-1 and TRBJ1-3): DTAVSQTPKYLVTQMGNDKSIKCEQNLGHDTMYWYKQDSKKFLKIMFSYNNKELIINETVPNRFSPKSPDKAHLNLHINSLELGDSAVYFCASSHSGSSGNTIYFGEGSWLTVV.

This clone was recorded at least ten times. This chain's CDR3 is CASSPGQTISYEQYF. CDR3 DNA sequence: TGTGCCAGCAGCCCCGGACAGACAATCTCCTACGAGCAGTACTTC. V is TRBV9 and J is TRBJ2-7; TRBD1 is a possible D gene (6 bases). The germline V gene has CDR1 SGDLS and CDR2 YYNGEE. Trimming left V 4 bases short and J 0 bases short, with 14 bases between. The CDR3 length is 15 residues. The entire variable domain, with the rest obtained from reference TRBV9 and TRBJ2-7, is as follows: DSGVTQTPKHLITATGQRVTLRCSPRSGDLSVYWYQQSLDQGLQFLIQYYNGEERAKGNILERFSAQQFPDLHSELNLSSLELGDSALYFCASSPGQTISYEQYFGPGTRLTVT.

V gene TRBV6-4 combines with J gene TRBJ1-2; 10 nucleotides line up with TRBD1. CDR1 is MRHNA, CDR2 SNTAGT, per germline. The V gene end was trimmed by 5 bases and the J gene end by 7 bases; junction bases not matched to a gene: 7. The CDR3 extends over 14 amino acids. The CDR3 here is CASSYRTGGGGYTF. For the CDR3, the DNA is TGTGCCAGCAGTTATCGGACAGGGGGAGGTGGCTACACCTTC.

This clone came up many times. The CDR3 sequence: CSASVEGTGGYTF. The DNA of the CDR3 is TGCAGTGCTAGTGTAGAGGGGACAGGTGGCTACACCTTC. J is TRBJ1-2 and V is TRBV20-1; TRBD1 matches 8 bases. V lost 3 bases to trimming and J lost 7 bases; unmatched junction nucleotides: 7. CDR3 size: 13 residues. The germline V gene encodes CDR1 DFQATT and CDR2 SNEGSKA (reference sequence).

The sample holds a few counts of this clone. One end of the junction is discordant with germline, which a read error may explain. This sequence joins TRBV28 and TRBJ1-1; D remains ambiguous. Germline V gives CDR1 MDHEN, CDR2 SYDVKM. This CDR3 spans 13 amino acids. CDR3: CARKKSQNTETFF. DNA of the CDR3: TGTGCCAGAAAGAAATCCCAGAACACTGAAACTTTCTTT.

At least ten counts were recorded for this clone. The rearrangement joins TRBV3-1 to TRBJ1-1; D is unresolved. There are 17 residues in the CDR3. V shed 2 bases and J shed 5 bases, with 21 bases lying between them. The V gene's germline CDR1 is LGHDT and CDR2 YNNKEL (reference sequence). The CDR3 nucleotides read TGTGCCAGCAGCCAACCTACTAGGGAATCTCGTCAAACTGAAGCTTTCTTT. It codes for CASSQPTRESRQTEAFF.